A selection of T cell receptor beta chains follows, all from one sample in a study of blood T cell repertoires in COVID-19. TCRdb keeps only in-frame clones here, not all; method: immunoSEQ multiplex PCR. The table lists roughly 190,000 clones, more than 75% of them singletons. The sequenced material came from peripheral blood. The receptors were gathered from a woman aged 50 to 60 with active or convalescent COVID-19. Both conserved end residues are part of each CDR3. Fields, in order: J gene, D gene, clone size, V gene, CDR3 protein, CDR3 DNA. A D gene is named only where the DNA matches it firmly. Clone size, where shown, is once, few, many, or a class for clones that have expanded.

J gene: TRBJ2-2
D gene: TRBD2
clone size: -
V gene: TRBV6-6
CDR3 protein: CASRGGIAGATGELFF
CDR3 DNA: TGTGCCAGCAGGGGCGGAATAGCGGGGGCCACCGGGGAGCTGTTTTTT

J gene: TRBJ1-2
D gene: TRBD1
clone size: -
V gene: TRBV9
CDR3 protein: CASSVAGGTGDGYTF
CDR3 DNA: TGTGCCAGCAGCGTAGCGGGGGGGACAGGGGACGGCTACACCTTC

J gene: TRBJ1-1
D gene: TRBD1
clone size: -
V gene: TRBV7-3
CDR3 protein: CASSQGATTEAFF
CDR3 DNA: TGTGCCAGCAGTCAGGGGGCTACCACTGAAGCTTTCTTT

J gene: TRBJ1-5
D gene: -
clone size: -
V gene: TRBV6-5
CDR3 protein: CASSDSFLSNQPQHF
CDR3 DNA: TGTGCCAGCAGTGACTCATTCCTTAGCAATCAGCCCCAGCATTTT

J gene: TRBJ1-3
D gene: -
clone size: -
V gene: TRBV18
CDR3 protein: CASSPGRSSGNTIYF
CDR3 DNA: TGTGCCAGCTCACCAGGCCGGAGCTCTGGAAACACCATATATTTT

J gene: TRBJ2-3
D gene: -
clone size: few
V gene: TRBV15
CDR3 protein: CATSRSRSQGTDTQYF
CDR3 DNA: TGTGCCACCAGCAGGAGTAGGTCCCAGGGCACGGATACGCAGTATTTT

J gene: TRBJ2-2
D gene: -
clone size: -
V gene: TRBV10-3
CDR3 protein: CAISVEWSARGGTGELFF
CDR3 DNA: TGTGCCATCAGTGTTGAGTGGTCCGCCCGGGGTGGCACCGGGGAGCTGTTTTTT

J gene: TRBJ1-2
D gene: TRBD1
clone size: -
V gene: TRBV19
CDR3 protein: CASSIRDRDYTF
CDR3 DNA: TGTGCCAGTAGTATAAGGGACAGGGACTACACCTTC

J gene: TRBJ2-1
D gene: -
clone size: many
V gene: TRBV11-1
CDR3 protein: CASSLLLLTEYNEQFF
CDR3 DNA: TGTGCCAGCAGCTTATTGTTATTGACAGAATACAATGAGCAGTTCTTC

J gene: TRBJ1-1
D gene: -
clone size: -
V gene: TRBV29-1
CDR3 protein: CSVETGNPRTEAFF
CDR3 DNA: TGCAGCGTTGAGACAGGAAATCCGAGGACTGAAGCTTTCTTT

J gene: TRBJ2-3
D gene: TRBD2
clone size: few
V gene: TRBV2
CDR3 protein: CASSRLSGGPDTQYF
CDR3 DNA: TGTGCCAGCAGTCGCCTTAGCGGGGGACCAGATACGCAGTATTTT